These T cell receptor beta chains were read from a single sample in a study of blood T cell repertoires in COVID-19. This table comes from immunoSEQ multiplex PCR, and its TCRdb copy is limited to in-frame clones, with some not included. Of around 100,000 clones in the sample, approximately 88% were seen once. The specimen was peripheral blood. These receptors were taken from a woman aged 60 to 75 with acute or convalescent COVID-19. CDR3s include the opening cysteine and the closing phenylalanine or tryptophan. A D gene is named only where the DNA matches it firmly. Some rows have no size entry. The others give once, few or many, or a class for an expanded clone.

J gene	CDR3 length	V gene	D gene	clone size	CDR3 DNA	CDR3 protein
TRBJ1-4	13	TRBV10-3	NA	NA	TGTGCCATCACCCCAGGGCTTGGGGAAAAACTGTTTTTT	CAITPGLGEKLFF
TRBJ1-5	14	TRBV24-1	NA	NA	TGTGCCACCAGTGATACAGGGTCCTCTGGGCCCCAGCATTTT	CATSDTGSSGPQHF
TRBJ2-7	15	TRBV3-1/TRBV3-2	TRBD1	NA	TGTGCCAGCAGCTTCCGGGACAGGGCTTCCTACGAGCAGTACTTC	CASSFRDRASYEQYF
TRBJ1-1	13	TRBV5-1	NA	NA	TGCGCCAGCACAGGGCCCTCGAACACTGAAGCTTTCTTT	CASTGPSNTEAFF
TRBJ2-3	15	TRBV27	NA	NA	TGTGCCAGCAGTTTCCGTCCAAGCCCCACAGATACGCAGTATTTT	CASSFRPSPTDTQYF
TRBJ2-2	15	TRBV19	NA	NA	TGTGCCAGTAGTATAACAGGCAGTTCCACCGGGGAGCTGTTTTTT	CASSITGSSTGELFF
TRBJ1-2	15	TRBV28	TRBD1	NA	TGTGCCAGCAGTTTAGATTTCCAGGGGGCGGGTGGCTACACCTTC	CASSLDFQGAGGYTF
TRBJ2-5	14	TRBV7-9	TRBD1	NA	TGTGCCAGCAGCTGGACAGGGGGCCAAGAGACCCAGTACTTC	CASSWTGGQETQYF
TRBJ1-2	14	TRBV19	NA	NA	TGTGCCAGTTCAGCCAGGGGTTATGAGAGTGGCTACACCTTC	CASSARGYESGYTF
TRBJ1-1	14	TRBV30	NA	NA	TGTGCCTGGAGTGTATTGACACCGAACACTGAAGCTTTCTTT	CAWSVLTPNTEAFF
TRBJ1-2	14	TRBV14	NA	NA	TGTGCCAGCAGCCAAGTAGGACAGATTTATGGCTACACCTTC	CASSQVGQIYGYTF
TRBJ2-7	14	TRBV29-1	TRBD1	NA	TGCAGCGTTGAAGAAAGGACAGGAAACTACGAGCAGTACTTC	CSVEERTGNYEQYF
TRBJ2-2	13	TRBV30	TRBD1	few	TGTGCCTGGAGTGTACAGGGGGCCGGGGAGCTGTTTTTT	CAWSVQGAGELFF
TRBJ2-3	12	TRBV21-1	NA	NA	TGTGCCAGCAGCAAAAAGCACAGAACGCAGTATTTT	CASSKKHRTQYF
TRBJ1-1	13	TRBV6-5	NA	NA	TGTGCCAGCACCCTCAGGATGAACACTGAAGCTTTCTTT	CASTLRMNTEAFF
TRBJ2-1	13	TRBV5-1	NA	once	TGCGCCAGCAGCTTGGGCCAGGGGCGAGAGCAGTTCTTC	CASSLGQGREQFF
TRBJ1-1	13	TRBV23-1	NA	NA	TGCGCCAGCAGTCAATCGAAACAGGGTGCAGCTTTCTTT	CASSQSKQGAAFF
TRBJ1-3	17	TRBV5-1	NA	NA	TGCGCCAGCAGCTTGGGGGCAGGGATCAACTCTGGAAACACCATATATTTT	CASSLGAGINSGNTIYF
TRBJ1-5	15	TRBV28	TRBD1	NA	TGTGCCAGCACCTGGGACAGGGTCCCTTATCAGCCCCAGCATTTT	CASTWDRVPYQPQHF
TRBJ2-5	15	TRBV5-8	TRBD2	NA	TGTGCCAGCAGCCCTAGCAGCGGGAGAGCGGAGACCCAGTACTTC	CASSPSSGRAETQYF
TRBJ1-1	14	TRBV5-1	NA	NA	TGCGCCAGCAGCTCGACAGGCATGAACACTGAAGCTTTCTTT	CASSSTGMNTEAFF
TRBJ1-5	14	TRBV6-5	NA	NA	TGTGCCAGCAGTTGGCAGGGAAGCAATCAGCCCCAGCATTTT	CASSWQGSNQPQHF